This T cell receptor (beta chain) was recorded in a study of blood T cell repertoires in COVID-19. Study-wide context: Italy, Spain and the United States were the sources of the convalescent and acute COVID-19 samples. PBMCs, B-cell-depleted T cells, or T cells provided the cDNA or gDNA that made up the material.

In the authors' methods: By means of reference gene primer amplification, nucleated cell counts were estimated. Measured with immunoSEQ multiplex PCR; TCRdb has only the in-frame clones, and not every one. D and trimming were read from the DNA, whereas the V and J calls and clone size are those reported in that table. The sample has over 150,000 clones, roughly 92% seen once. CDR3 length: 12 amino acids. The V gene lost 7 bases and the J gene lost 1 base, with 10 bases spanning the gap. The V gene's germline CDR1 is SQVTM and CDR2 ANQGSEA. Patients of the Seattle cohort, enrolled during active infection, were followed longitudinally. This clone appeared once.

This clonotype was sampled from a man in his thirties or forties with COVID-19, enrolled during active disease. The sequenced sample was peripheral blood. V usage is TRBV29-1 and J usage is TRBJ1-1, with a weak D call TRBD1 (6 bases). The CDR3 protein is CSARGGNTEAFF. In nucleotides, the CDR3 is TGCAGCGCCCGAGGGGGGAACACTGAAGCTTTCTTT.